This TCR beta chain was sequenced during a study of CD8+ T cells in alopecia areata. Overall study: Treatment comprised oral tofacitinib, 5 to 10 mg twice daily, in treated patients.

General observations from the study: While tofacitinib was given, many expanded lesional clones persisted in scalp and blood.

Of note for this clone: Its antigen is unidentified.

Germline CDR1 and CDR2: ENHRY and SYGVKD. The CDR3 is 13 residues long. Trimming removed 11 bases from V and 11 bases from J; junction bases left unmatched: 15. cDNA prepared by RNA extraction and subsequent reverse transcription served as the template for sequencing. Data came from immunoSEQ multiplex PCR; TCRdb stores just in-frame clones and leaves some out. The sample lists some 220,000 clones; about 50% were seen once. Treatment of the sample: oral pan-JAK inhibitor, 5-10 mg twice daily. Individuals with alopecia areata gave both lesional scalp punch biopsies and peripheral blood for collection. The material was CD4+ T cells sorted from blood, obtained at week 4, from a patient treated with tofacitinib. The rearrangement uses TRBV10-3 and TRBJ1-1; 9 nucleotides agree with TRBD1. This sequence was found in a human donor with alopecia areata. The CDR3 DNA reads TGTGCCTCACAACAGGGGGCTGATCCGCGGGCTTTCTTT. Translated, it gives CASQQGADPRAFF.